These 15 T cell receptor beta chains came from one sample sequenced in a study of T-cell memory formation after mild COVID-19. TCRdb reprocessed the 5' RACE reads via MiXCR and lists one record per CDR3 protein. This table holds hundreds of thousands of distinct CDR3 sequences, 25% to 30% found once. The sequencing input was PBMCs or a T cell subset sorted from them (not recorded which). The receptor set was obtained from an adult woman who had mild COVID-19 (a few samples of this study predate the infection). Cell type and time point are not known.

This clonotype was found a few times. The chain couples TRBV11-2 to TRBJ2-2; D possibly corresponds to TRBD1 (5 bases). Between the trimmed V and J ends, which lost 0 bases and 3 bases, there was a span of 14 bases. CDR1 SGHAT and CDR2 FQNNGV come from the germline V gene. This CDR3 comprises 17 residues. The CDR3 coding sequence is TGTGCCAGCAGCTTAGATATGAGACAGACATACACCGGGGAGCTGTTTTTT. Its translation is CASSLDMRQTYTGELFF.

The V gene is TRBV5-5, the J gene TRBJ2-1, with 8 bases matching TRBD2. Germline V gene lookup returns CDR1 SGHKS and CDR2 YYEKEE (reference sequence). The CDR3 runs to 16 residues. J lost 6 bases, V lost 6 bases, and 14 bases had no gene match. CDR3 in DNA: TGTGCCAGCACCTCCATAGGTAGCGGGGATTTCAATGAGCAGTTCTTC. This sequence encodes CASTSIGSGDFNEQFF.

This chain links TRBV4-2 with TRBJ2-1; 13 bases fit TRBD2. V lost 4 bases and J lost 9; bases outside the gene matches: 12. The CDR3 has 17 residues. The germline CDR1 and CDR2 sequences are LGHNA and YNFKEQ. The CDR3 here is CASSPLTTSGGEGEQFF. CDR3 in DNA: TGTGCCAGCAGCCCTTTAACTACTAGCGGGGGGGAGGGTGAGCAGTTCTTC.

This clonotype appeared a few times. The chain uses TRBV7-2 and TRBJ2-5, with D maybe TRBD2 (6 bases). The CDR3 contains 14 residues. Per the germline V gene, CDR1 is SGHTA and CDR2 is FQGNSA. The germline V and J ends were trimmed by 5 bases and 2 bases, with 12 bases remaining between them. The CDR3: CASSPAGSQETQYF. CDR3 bases: TGTGCCAGCAGCCCTGCGGGGAGTCAAGAGACCCAGTACTTC. The full variable domain, its missing parts supplied by reference TRBV7-2 and TRBJ2-5, is GAGVSQSPSNKVTEKGKDVELRCDPISGHTALYWYRQSLGQGLEFLIYFQGNSAPDKSGLPSDRFSAERTGGSVSTLTIQRTQQEDSAVYLCASSPAGSQETQYFGPGTRLLVL.

This chain links TRBV5-1 with TRBJ2-7; 8 bases are a match to TRBD2. Germline V gene lookup returns CDR1 SGHRS and CDR2 YFSETQ. The CDR3 extends over 14 amino acids. J was trimmed by 7 bases and V by 4 bases; bases with no gene match: 10. CDR3: CASSTTSALVEQYF. The CDR3 DNA reads as TGCGCCAGCAGCACGACTAGCGCCCTTGTAGAGCAGTACTTC. Combining the CDR3 with reference TRBV5-1 and TRBJ2-7 gives the whole variable domain KAGVTQTPRYLIKTRGQQVTLSCSPISGHRSVSWYQQTPGQGLQFLFEYFSETQRNKGNFPGRFSGRQFSNSRSEMNVSTLELGDSALYLCASSTTSALVEQYFGPGTRLTVT.

This clonotype showed up just a few times. The chain employs TRBV19 and TRBJ2-7; TRBD1 is a possible D gene (5 bases). Trimming took off 5 bases at V and 3 bases at J, with 14 bases between the two ends. Germline-derived CDR1 and CDR2 are LNHDA and SQIVND (reference sequence). CDR3 length equals 14 residues. The CDR3 spells CASSPDSVFYEQYF. The CDR3 nucleotides read TGTGCCAGTAGTCCCGACAGCGTATTCTACGAGCAGTACTTC. Full variable domain (remainder filled in from reference TRBV19 and TRBJ2-7): DGGITQSPKYLFRKEGQNVTLSCEQNLNHDAMYWYRQDPGQGLRLIYYSQIVNDFQKGDIAEGYSVSREKKESFPLTVTSAQKNPTAFYLCASSPDSVFYEQYFGPGTRLTVT.

The chain uses TRBV29-1 and TRBJ1-2, with D unresolved. This CDR3 spans 11 amino acids. From germline, CDR1 is SQVTM and CDR2 ANQGSEA. With 3 bases removed from V and 4 bases from J, the gap between germline ends came to 6 bases. This CDR3 reads CSVDLPYGYTF. CDR3 in DNA: TGCAGCGTTGATCTTCCCTATGGCTACACCTTC.

The chain uses TRBV6-1 and TRBJ2-5; no reliable D call. The CDR3 loop spans 12 amino acids. CDR1 and CDR2 from the germline V gene are MNHNS and SASEGT. V shed 8 bases and J shed 5 bases, with 12 bases lying between them. CDR3 in amino acids: CASALNWETQYF. In nucleotides, the CDR3 is TGTGCCAGCGCATTAAACTGGGAGACCCAGTACTTC.

CDR3 protein: CSVEKSGETQYF. The CDR3 coding sequence is TGCAGCGTTGAGAAAAGCGGGGAGACCCAGTACTTC. The chain recombines TRBV29-1 with TRBJ2-5, with D perhaps TRBD2 (6 bases). The CDR3 spans 12 residues. In germline, CDR1 is SQVTM, CDR2 ANQGSEA. Between the trimmed V and J ends, which lost 3 bases and 5 bases, there was a span of 10 bases.

The gene calls are TRBV11-3 and TRBJ2-7; TRBD1 agrees at 9 bases. Germline loops: CDR1 SGHNT, CDR2 YENEEA. The V gene end was trimmed by 1 base and the J gene end by 5 bases; junction bases not matched to a gene: 9. This CDR3 region has 16 residues. This CDR3 is CASSLVGQGTMNEQYF. Here the CDR3 DNA reads TGTGCCAGCAGCTTAGTGGGACAGGGAACAATGAACGAGCAGTACTTC.

This clonotype was detected once. V and J are TRBV3-1 and TRBJ2-3; TRBD1 might be the D (6 bases). Germline loops: CDR1 LGHDT, CDR2 YNNKEL (reference sequence). The CDR3 is 16 amino acids. Trimming pared 4 bases from V and 3 bases from J, leaving 17 bases between. The CDR3 nucleotides read TGTGCCAGCAGCCCGGCTGGCAGGGGCCCAACAGATACGCAGTATTTT. It encodes CASSPAGRGPTDTQYF.

This clonotype was counted a few times. The chain combines TRBV12-3 or TRBV12-4 with TRBJ1-5; D remains ambiguous. The CDR3 has 14 residues. Trimming shortened V by 6 bases and J by 0 bases, and 9 bases separated the two germline ends. The CDR3 is CASRQSYSNQPQHF. Here the CDR3 DNA reads TGTGCCAGCAGGCAGAGCTATAGCAATCAGCCCCAGCATTTT.

This clonotype has a count of ten or more. The V and J genes are TRBV20-1 and TRBJ1-2; TRBD1 might be the D (6 bases). Germline values: CDR1 DFQATT, CDR2 SNEGSKA (reference sequence). This CDR3 is built from 14 residues. Deletions cut 1 base from V and 4 bases from J, with 13 bases between. The CDR3 sequence is CSARADGGGYGYTF. The CDR3 region has the DNA TGCAGTGCTAGAGCCGACGGGGGCGGCTATGGCTACACCTTC.

This rearrangement joins TRBV11-2 to TRBJ2-1; D might be TRBD2 (6 bases). The CDR3 is made up of 15 amino acids. V lost 3 bases to trimming and J lost 6 bases, with 15 bases between them. Germline loops: CDR1 SGHAT, CDR2 FQNNGV. The CDR3 DNA is TGTGCCAGCAGCTTCACCCGGGGGTTTCGCAATGAGCAGTTCTTC. Amino acid sequence: CASSFTRGFRNEQFF.

The CDR3 is CATSDPLDRTETQYF. DNA of the CDR3: TGTGCCACCAGTGATCCCCTAGACAGGACGGAGACCCAGTACTTC. The chain links TRBV24-1 to TRBJ2-5; TRBD1 might be the D (6 bases). This CDR3 contains 15 residues. V lost 3 bases to trimming and J lost 5 bases, with 15 bases between them. In germline, CDR1 is KGHDR, CDR2 SFDVKD.